The sequence of this TCR beta chain was determined in a study of PD-L1 blockade in urothelial cancer. On the study more broadly: Men with urothelial cancer arising in the bladder made up about 90% of the roughly 30 patients. Blood samples had a median of approximately 150,000 T cells.

CDR3 length: 14 amino acids. Trimming took 5 bases from V and 3 from J; bases not matched to a gene: 6. Germline-derived CDR1 and CDR2 are KGHSH and LQKENI. Clones were read by immunoSEQ multiplex PCR, and TCRdb kept only the in-frame ones, dropping some. The sample shows 58,000 or so clones, 81% of them seen only once. The time point is: pretreatment peripheral blood. The chain recombines TRBV18 with TRBJ2-5; 7 nucleotides align to TRBD1. The clonotype comes from a man in his 70s with urothelial cancer. The sequences come from PBMCs, collected around atezolizumab (anti-PD-L1) treatment. CDR3 nucleotide sequence: TGTGCCAGCTCAACCGGACAGGTAGAAGAGACCCAGTACTTC. The encoded protein is CASSTGQVEETQYF.